The clone carrying this T cell receptor beta chain was seen more than once but under ten times. The antigen remains unidentified. The sample is drawn from a study of beta chain features in type 1 diabetes. Study results and limitations: Type 1 diabetes patients showed a moderate but significant shortening of TCRB CDR3s in all four CD4+ subsets.

Germline assignment: CDR1 MDHEN and CDR2 SYDVKM. The CDR3 extends over 16 amino acids. J gave up 3 bases and V 4 bases, and 9 bases lay outside the gene matches. Isolated RNA was reverse transcribed in full, so expressed TCRB transcripts were sequenced. An average near 3.57 million reads came from naive, central memory and regulatory T cell samples. The repertoire was sequenced with immunoSEQ multiplex PCR; TCRdb's copy has only in-frame clones and lacks some. Among about 340,000 clones, around 8.5% were seen once, and the ten largest hold about 1%. The sample taken for sequencing was central memory CD4+ T cells from blood. The chain carries TRBV28 and TRBJ2-4; 7 bases fit TRBD1. The receptor comes from a young man with type 1 diabetes. CDR3 residues: CASSSHRTGGKNIQYF. CDR3 bases: TGTGCCAGCAGTTCCCATCGGACAGGAGGCAAAAACATTCAGTACTTC.